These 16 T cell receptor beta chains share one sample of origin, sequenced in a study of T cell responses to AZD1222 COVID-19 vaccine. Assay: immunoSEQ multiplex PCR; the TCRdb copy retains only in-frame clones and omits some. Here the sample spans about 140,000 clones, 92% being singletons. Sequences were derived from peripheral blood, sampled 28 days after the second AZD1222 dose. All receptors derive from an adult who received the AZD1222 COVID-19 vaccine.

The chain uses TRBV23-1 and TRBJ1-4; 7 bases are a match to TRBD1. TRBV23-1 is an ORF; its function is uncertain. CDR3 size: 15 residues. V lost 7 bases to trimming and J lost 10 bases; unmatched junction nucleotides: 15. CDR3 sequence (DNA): TGCGCCAGCAACCACCGGGACAGTCTTCAAGGAAAACTGTTTTTT. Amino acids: CASNHRDSLQGKLFF.

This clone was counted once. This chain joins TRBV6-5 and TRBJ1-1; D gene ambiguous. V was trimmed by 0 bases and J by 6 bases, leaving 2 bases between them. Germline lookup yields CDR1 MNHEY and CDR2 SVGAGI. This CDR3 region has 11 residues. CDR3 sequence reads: CASSYSSEAFF. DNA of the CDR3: TGTGCCAGCAGTTACTCGTCTGAAGCTTTCTTT.

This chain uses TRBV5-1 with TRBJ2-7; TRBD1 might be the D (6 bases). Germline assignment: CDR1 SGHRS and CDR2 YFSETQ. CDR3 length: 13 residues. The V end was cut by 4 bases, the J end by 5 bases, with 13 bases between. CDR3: CASSHRATNEQYF. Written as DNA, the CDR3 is TGCGCCAGCAGCCACAGGGCAACGAACGAGCAGTACTTC.

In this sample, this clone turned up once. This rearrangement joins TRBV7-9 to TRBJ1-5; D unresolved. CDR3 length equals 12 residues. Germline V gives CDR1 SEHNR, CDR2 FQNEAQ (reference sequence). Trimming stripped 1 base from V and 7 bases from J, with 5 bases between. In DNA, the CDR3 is TGTGCCAGCAGCTTAGAGCCCCAGCCCCAGCATTTT. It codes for CASSLEPQPQHF.

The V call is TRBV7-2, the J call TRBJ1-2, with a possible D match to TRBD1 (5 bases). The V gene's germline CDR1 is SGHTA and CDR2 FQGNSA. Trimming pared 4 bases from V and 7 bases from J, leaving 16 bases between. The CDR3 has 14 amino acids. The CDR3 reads CASSSHGGGVGYTF. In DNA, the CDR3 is TGTGCCAGCAGCTCCCACGGGGGTGGGGTTGGCTACACCTTC.

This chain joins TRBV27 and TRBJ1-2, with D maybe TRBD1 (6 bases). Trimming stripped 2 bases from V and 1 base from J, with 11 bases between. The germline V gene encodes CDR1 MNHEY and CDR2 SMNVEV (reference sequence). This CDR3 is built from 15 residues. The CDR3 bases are TGTGCCAGCAGTTTAAAGGGGGGCCTTAACTATGGCTACACCTTC. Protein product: CASSLKGGLNYGYTF.

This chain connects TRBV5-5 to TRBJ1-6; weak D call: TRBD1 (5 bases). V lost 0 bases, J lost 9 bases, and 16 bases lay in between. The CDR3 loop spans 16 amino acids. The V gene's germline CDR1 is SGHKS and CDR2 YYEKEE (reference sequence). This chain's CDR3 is CASSLAGGQGSSPLHF. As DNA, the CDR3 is TGTGCCAGCAGCTTGGCCGGAGGGCAGGGAAGTTCACCCCTCCACTTT.

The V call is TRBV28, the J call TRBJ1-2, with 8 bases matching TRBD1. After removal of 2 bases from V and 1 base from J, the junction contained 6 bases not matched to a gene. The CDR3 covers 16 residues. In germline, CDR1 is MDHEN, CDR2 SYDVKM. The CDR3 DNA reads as TGTGCCAGCAGTTTACCAGGGGGCGGGGGTAACTATGGCTACACCTTC. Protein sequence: CASSLPGGGGNYGYTF.

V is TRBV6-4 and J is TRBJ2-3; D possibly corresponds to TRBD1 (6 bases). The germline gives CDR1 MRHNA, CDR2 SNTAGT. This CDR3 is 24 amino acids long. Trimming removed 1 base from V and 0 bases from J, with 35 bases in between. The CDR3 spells CASSDWAGTLKTNTFRRSTDTQYF. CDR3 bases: TGTGCCAGCAGTGACTGGGCAGGGACACTAAAGACCAATACCTTTCGTCGGAGCACAGATACGCAGTATTTT.

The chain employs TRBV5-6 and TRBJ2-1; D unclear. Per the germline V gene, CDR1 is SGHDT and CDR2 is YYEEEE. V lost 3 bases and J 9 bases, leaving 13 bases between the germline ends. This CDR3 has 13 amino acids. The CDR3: CASSSDDWGEQFF. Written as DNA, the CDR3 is TGTGCCAGCAGCTCTGATGACTGGGGTGAGCAGTTCTTC.

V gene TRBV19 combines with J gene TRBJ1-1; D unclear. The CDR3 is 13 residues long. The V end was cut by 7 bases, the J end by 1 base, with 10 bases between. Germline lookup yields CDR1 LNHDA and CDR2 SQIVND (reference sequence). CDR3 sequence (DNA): TGTGCCAGTAAAGAGAGGGCGAACACTGAAGCTTTCTTT. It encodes CASKERANTEAFF.

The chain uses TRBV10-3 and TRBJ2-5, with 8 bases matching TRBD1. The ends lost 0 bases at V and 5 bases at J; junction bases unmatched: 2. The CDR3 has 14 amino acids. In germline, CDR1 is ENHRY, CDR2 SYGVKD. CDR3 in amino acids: CAISESRQGETQYF. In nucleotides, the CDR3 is TGTGCCATCAGTGAGTCCCGACAGGGGGAGACCCAGTACTTC.

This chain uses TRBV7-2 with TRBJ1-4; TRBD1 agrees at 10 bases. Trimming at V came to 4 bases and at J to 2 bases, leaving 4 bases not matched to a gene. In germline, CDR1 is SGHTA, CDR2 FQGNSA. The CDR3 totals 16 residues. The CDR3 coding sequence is TGTGCCAGCAGCTCGACAGGGGGCGCGACTAATGAAAAACTGTTTTTT. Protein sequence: CASSSTGGATNEKLFF.

In DNA, the CDR3 is TGTGCCAGCAGACACCAGGGGGGCCCCGGGGAGCTGTTTTTT. Residues: CASRHQGGPGELFF. The chain links TRBV13 to TRBJ2-2; TRBD1 is a possible D gene (7 bases). Germline values: CDR1 PRHDT, CDR2 FYEKMQ (reference sequence). V was pared by 6 bases and J by 6 bases, with 14 bases between. This CDR3 comprises 14 residues.

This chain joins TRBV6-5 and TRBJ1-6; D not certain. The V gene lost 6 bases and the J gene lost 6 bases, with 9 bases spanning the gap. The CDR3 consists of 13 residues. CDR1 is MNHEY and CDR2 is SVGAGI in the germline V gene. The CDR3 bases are TGTGCCAGCAGGAAACTACTTAATTCACCCCTCCACTTT. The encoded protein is CASRKLLNSPLHF.

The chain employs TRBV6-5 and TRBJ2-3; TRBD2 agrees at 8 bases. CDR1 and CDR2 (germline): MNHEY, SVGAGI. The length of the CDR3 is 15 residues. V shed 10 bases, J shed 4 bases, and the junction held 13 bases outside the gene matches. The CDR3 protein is CATAYGAGGADTQYF. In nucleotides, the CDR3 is TGTGCCACCGCCTATGGGGCGGGAGGAGCAGATACGCAGTATTTT.